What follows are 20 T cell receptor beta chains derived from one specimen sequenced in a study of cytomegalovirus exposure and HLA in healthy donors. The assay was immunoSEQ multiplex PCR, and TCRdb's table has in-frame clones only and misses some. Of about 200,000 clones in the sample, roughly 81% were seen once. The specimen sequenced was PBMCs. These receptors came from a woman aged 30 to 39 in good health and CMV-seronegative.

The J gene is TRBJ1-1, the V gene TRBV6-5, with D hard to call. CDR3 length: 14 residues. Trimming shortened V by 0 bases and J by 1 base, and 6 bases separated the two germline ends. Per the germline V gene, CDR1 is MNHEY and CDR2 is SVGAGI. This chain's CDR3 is CASSYSGRNTEAFF. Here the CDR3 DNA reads TGTGCCAGCAGTTACTCTGGCAGGAACACTGAAGCTTTCTTT.

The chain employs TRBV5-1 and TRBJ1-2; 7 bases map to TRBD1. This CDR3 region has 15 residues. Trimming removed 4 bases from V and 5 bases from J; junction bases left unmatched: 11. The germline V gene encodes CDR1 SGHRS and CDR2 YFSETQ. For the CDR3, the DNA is TGCGCCAGCAGCGGGGCTGGAGGGGGCGGTTATGGCTACACCTTC. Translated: CASSGAGGGGYGYTF.

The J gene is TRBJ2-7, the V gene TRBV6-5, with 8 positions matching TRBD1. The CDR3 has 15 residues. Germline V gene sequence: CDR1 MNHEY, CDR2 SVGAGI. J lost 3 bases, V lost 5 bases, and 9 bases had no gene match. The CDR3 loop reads CASSTTGTGNYEQYF. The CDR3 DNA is TGTGCCAGCAGTACGACCGGGACAGGAAACTACGAGCAGTACTTC.

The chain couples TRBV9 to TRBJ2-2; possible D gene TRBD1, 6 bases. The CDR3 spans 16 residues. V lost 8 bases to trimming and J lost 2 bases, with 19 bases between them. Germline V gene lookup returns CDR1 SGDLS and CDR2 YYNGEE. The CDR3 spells CASSLRGNPNTGELFF. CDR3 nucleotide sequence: TGTGCCAGTTCTCTCAGGGGCAACCCAAACACCGGGGAGCTGTTTTTT.

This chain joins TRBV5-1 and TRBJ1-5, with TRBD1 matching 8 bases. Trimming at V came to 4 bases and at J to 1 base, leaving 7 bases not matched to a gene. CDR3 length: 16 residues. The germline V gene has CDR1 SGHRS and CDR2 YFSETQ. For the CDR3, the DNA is TGCGCCAGCAGCCCTGGACAGGGCTCGAGCAATCAGCCCCAGCATTTT. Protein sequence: CASSPGQGSSNQPQHF.

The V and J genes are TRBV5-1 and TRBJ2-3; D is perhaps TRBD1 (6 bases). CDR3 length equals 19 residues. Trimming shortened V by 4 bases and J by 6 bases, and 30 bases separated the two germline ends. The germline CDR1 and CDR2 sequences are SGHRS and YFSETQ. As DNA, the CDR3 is TGCGCCAGCAGCCCCCGCCGTCGGATAACGGACCACCAGGGGGATACGCAGTATTTT. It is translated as CASSPRRRITDHQGDTQYF. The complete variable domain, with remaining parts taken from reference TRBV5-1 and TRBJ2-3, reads KAGVTQTPRYLIKTRGQQVTLSCSPISGHRSVSWYQQTPGQGLQFLFEYFSETQRNKGNFPGRFSGRQFSNSRSEMNVSTLELGDSALYLCASSPRRRITDHQGDTQYFGPGTRLTVL.

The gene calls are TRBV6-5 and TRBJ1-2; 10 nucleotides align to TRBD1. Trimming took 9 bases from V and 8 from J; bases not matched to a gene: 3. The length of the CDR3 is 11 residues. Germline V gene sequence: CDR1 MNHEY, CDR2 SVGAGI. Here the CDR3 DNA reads TGTGCCAGTGGACAGGGGGGCGGCTACACCTTC. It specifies CASGQGGGYTF.

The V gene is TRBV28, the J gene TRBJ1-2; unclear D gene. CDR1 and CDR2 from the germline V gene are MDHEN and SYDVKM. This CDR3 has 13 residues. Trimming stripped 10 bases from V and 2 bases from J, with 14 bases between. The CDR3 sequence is CATHSGWNYGYTF. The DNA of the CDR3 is TGTGCCACTCACTCGGGGTGGAACTATGGCTACACCTTC.

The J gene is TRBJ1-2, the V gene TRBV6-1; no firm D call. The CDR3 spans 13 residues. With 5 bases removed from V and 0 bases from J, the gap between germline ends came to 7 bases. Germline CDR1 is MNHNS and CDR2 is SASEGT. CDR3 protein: CASSTDPNYGYTF. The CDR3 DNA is TGTGCCAGCAGTACAGATCCTAACTATGGCTACACCTTC.

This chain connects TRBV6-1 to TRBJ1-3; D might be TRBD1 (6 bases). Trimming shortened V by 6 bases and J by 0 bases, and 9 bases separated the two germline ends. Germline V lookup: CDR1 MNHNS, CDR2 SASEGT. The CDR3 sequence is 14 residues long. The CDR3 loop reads CASRKDSSGNTIYF. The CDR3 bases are TGTGCCAGCAGGAAGGACAGCTCTGGAAACACCATATATTTT.

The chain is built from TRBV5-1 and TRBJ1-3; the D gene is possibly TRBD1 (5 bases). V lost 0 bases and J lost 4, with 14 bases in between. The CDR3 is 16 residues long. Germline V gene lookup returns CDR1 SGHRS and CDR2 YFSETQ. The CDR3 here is CASSLVFRDSGNTIYF. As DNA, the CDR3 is TGCGCCAGCAGCTTGGTCTTCAGGGACTCGGGAAACACCATATATTTT.

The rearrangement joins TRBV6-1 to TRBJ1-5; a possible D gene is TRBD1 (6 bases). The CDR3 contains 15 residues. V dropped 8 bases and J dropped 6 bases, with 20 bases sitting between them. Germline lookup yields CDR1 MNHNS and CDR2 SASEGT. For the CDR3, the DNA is TGTGCCAGCTCCCCCCCGGGGGGGCGAAGTCAGCCCCAGCATTTT. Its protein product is CASSPPGGRSQPQHF.

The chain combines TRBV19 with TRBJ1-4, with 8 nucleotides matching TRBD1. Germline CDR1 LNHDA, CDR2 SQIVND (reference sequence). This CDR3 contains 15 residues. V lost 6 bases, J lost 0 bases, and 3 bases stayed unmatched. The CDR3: CASRGTGATNEKLFF. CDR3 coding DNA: TGTGCCAGTAGGGGGACAGGTGCAACTAATGAAAAACTGTTTTTT.

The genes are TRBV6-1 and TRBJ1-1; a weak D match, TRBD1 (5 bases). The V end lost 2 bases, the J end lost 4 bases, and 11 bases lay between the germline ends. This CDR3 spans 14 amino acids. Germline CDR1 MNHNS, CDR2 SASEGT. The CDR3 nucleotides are TGTGCCAGCAGTGAACCGGGACTGAGCACTGAAGCTTTCTTT. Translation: CASSEPGLSTEAFF.

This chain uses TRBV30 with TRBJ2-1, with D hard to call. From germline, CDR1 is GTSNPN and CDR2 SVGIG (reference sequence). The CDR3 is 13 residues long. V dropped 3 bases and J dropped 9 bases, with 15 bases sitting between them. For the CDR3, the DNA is TGTGCCTGGAGGCCTCTTCCGATCGGTGAGCAGTTCTTC. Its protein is CAWRPLPIGEQFF. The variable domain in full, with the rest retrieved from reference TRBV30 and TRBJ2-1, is SQTIHQWPATLVQPVGSPLSLECTVEGTSNPNLYWYRQAAGRGLQLLFYSVGIGQISSEVPQNLSASRPQDRQFILSSKKLLLSDSGFYLCAWRPLPIGEQFFGPGTRLTVL.

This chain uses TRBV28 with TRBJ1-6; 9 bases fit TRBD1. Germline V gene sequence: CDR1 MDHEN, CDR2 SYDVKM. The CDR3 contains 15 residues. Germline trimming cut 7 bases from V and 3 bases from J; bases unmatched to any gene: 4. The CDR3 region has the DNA TGTGCCAGCACCGGGACAGGGAACTATAATTCACCCCTCCACTTT. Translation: CASTGTGNYNSPLHF.

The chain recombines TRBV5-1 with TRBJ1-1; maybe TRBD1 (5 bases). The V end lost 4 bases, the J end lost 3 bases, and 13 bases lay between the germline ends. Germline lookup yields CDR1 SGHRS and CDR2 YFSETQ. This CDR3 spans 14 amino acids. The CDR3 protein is CASSGSSGDTEAFF. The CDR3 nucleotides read TGCGCCAGCAGCGGGTCGTCGGGGGACACTGAAGCTTTCTTT. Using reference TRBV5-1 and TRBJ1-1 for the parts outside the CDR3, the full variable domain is KAGVTQTPRYLIKTRGQQVTLSCSPISGHRSVSWYQQTPGQGLQFLFEYFSETQRNKGNFPGRFSGRQFSNSRSEMNVSTLELGDSALYLCASSGSSGDTEAFFGQGTRLTVV.

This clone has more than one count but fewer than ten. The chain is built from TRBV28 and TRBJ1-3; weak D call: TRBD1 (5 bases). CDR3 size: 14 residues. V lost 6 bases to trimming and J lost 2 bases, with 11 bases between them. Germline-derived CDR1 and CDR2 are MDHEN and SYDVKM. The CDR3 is CASSPSGPGNTIYF. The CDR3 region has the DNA TGTGCCAGCAGCCCATCAGGGCCTGGAAACACCATATATTTT. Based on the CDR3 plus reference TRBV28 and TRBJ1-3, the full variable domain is DVKVTQSSRYLVKRTGEKVFLECVQDMDHENMFWYRQDPGLGLRLIYFSYDVKMKEKGDIPEGYSVSREKKERFSLILESASTNQTSMYLCASSPSGPGNTIYFGEGSWLTVV.

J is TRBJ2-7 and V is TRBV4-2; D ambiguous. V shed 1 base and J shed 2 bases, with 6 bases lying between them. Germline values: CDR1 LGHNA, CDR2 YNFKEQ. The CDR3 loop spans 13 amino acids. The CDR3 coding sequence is TGTGCCAGCAGCCAAGGCCTAGCCTACGAGCAGTACTTC. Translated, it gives CASSQGLAYEQYF.

The CDR3 DNA reads as TGTGCCACCCGGGAACAGGGGGCAGTAAACGAGCAGTACTTC. Residues: CATREQGAVNEQYF. The J gene is TRBJ2-7, the V gene TRBV7-8, with 9 bases fitting TRBD1. V gave up 10 bases and J gave up 5 bases; unmatched junction bases: 12. This CDR3 contains 14 residues. The germline V gene has CDR1 SGHVS and CDR2 FQNEAQ. The full variable domain, in which reference TRBV7-8 and TRBJ2-7 provide the parts outside the CDR3, is GAGVSQSPRYKVAKRGQDVALRCDPISGHVSLFWYQQALGQGPEFLTYFQNEAQLDKSGLPSDRFFAERPEGSVSTLKIQRTQQEDSAVYLCATREQGAVNEQYFGPGTRLTVT.